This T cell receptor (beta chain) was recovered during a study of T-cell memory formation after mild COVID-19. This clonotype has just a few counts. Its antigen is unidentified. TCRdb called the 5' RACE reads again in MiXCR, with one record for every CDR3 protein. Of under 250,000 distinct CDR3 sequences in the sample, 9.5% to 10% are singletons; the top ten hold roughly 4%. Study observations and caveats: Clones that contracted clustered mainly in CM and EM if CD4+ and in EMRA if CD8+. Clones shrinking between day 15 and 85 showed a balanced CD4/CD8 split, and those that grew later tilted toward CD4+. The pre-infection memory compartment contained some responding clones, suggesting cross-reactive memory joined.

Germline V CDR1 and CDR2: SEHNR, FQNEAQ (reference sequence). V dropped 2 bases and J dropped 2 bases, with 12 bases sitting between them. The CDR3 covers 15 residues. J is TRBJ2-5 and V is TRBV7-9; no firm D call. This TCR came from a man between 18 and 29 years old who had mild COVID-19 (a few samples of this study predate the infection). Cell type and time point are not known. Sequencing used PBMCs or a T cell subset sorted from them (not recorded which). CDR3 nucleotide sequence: TGTGCCAGCAGCTTATTGGGTGGACGACAAGAGACCCAGTACTTC. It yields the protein CASSLLGGRQETQYF. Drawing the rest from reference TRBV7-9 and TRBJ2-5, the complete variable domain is DTGVSQNPRHKITKRGQNVTFRCDPISEHNRLYWYRQTLGQGPEFLTYFQNEAQLEKSRLLSDRFSAERPKGSFSTLEIQRTEQGDSAMYLCASSLLGGRQETQYFGPGTRLLVL.